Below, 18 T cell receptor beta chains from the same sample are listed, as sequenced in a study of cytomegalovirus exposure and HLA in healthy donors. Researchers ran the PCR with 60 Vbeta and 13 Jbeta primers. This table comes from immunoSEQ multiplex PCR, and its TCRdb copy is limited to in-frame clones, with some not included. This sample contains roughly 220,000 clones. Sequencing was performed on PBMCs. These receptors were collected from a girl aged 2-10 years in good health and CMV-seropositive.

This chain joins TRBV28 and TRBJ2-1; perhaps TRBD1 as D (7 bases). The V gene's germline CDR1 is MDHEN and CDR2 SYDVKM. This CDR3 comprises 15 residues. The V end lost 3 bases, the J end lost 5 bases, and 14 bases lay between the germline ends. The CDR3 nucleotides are TGTGCCAGCAGTTTTCCCGGAGGGGGCCACAATGAGCAGTTCTTC. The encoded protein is CASSFPGGGHNEQFF. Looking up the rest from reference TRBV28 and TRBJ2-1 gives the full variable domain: DVKVTQSSRYLVKRTGEKVFLECVQDMDHENMFWYRQDPGLGLRLIYFSYDVKMKEKGDIPEGYSVSREKKERFSLILESASTNQTSMYLCASSFPGGGHNEQFFGPGTRLTVL.

In DNA, the CDR3 is TGTGCCAGCAGGCCCGGGACAGGGATTAACGAGCAGTACTTC. This gives the protein CASRPGTGINEQYF. The chain combines TRBV27 with TRBJ2-7, with 9 bases identical to TRBD1. Germline V gene lookup returns CDR1 MNHEY and CDR2 SMNVEV (reference sequence). The trim removed 6 bases at V and 5 bases at J, leaving 8 bases unmatched. The CDR3 totals 14 residues.

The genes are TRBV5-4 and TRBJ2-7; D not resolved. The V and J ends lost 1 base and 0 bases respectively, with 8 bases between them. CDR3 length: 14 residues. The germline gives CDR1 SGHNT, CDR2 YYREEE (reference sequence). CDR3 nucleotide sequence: TGTGCCAGCAGCTTGACAGCAAGCTCCTACGAGCAGTACTTC. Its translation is CASSLTASSYEQYF.

The DNA for the CDR3 is TGTGCCAGCAGTTTCTCGACAGGGAACTCCTACAATGAGCAGTTCTTC. Its translation: CASSFSTGNSYNEQFF. This chain links TRBV27 with TRBJ2-1; TRBD1 aligns across 7 bases. Germline loops: CDR1 MNHEY, CDR2 SMNVEV (reference sequence). V was pared by 3 bases and J by 0 bases, with 5 bases of the junction left unmatched. The CDR3 has 16 residues.

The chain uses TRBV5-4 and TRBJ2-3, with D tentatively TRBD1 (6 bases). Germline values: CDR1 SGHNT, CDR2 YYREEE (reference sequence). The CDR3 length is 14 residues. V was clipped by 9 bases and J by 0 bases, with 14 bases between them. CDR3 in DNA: TGTGCCAACAGACCAGGGGTGAGCACAGATACGCAGTATTTT. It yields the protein CANRPGVSTDTQYF.

CDR3 residues: CASSQETGLETQYF. CDR3 nucleotides: TGTGCCAGCAGCCAGGAAACAGGCCTAGAGACCCAGTACTTC. The gene calls are TRBV4-2 and TRBJ2-5, with D perhaps matching TRBD1 (5 bases). The ends were cut back, 3 bases at V and 4 bases at J, with 12 bases in the middle. This CDR3 is 14 amino acids long. Germline V gene data show CDR1 as LGHNA and CDR2 as YNFKEQ.

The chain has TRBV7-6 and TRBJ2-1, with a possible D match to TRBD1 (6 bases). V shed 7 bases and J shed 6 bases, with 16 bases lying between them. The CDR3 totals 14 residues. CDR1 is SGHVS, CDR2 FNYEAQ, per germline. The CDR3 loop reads CASTQSRGSNEQFF. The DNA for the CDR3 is TGTGCCAGCACCCAGAGTAGGGGGTCCAATGAGCAGTTCTTC. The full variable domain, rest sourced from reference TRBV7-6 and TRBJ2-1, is GAGVSQSPRYKVTKRGQDVALRCDPISGHVSLYWYRQALGQGPEFLTYFNYEAQQDKSGLPNDRFSAERPEGSISTLTIQRTEQRDSAMYRCASTQSRGSNEQFFGPGTRLTVL.

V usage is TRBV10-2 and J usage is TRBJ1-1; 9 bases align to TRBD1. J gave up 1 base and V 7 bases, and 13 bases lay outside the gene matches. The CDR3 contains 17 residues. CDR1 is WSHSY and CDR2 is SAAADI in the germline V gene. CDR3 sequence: CASMGGTGTPENTEAFF. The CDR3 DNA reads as TGCGCCAGCATGGGCGGGACAGGGACCCCAGAGAACACTGAAGCTTTCTTT.

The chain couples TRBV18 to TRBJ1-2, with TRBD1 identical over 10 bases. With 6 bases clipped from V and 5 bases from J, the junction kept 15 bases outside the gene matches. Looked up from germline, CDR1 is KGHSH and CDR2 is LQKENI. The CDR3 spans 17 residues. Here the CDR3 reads CASSPKNRTGGRYGYTF. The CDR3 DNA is TGTGCCAGCTCTCCTAAAAACAGGACAGGGGGAAGATATGGCTACACCTTC.

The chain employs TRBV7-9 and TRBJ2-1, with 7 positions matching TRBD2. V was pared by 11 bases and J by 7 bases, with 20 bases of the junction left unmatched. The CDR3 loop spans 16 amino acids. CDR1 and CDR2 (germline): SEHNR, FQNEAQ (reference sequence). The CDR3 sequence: CAAGRERFLRGNEQFF. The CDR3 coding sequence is TGTGCCGCGGGGCGGGAGAGGTTCCTCCGTGGTAATGAGCAGTTCTTC.

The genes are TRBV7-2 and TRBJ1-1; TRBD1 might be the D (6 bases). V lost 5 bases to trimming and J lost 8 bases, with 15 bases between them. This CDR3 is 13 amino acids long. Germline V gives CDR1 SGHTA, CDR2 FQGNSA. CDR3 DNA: TGTGCCAGCAGCCATCGGACAGCCCGAGAAGCTTTCTTT. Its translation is CASSHRTAREAFF.

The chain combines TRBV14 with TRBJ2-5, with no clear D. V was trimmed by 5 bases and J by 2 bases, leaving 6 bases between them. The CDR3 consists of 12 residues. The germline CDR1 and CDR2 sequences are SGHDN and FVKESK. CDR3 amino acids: CASSKLQETQYF. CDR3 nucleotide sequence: TGTGCCAGCAGCAAACTTCAAGAGACCCAGTACTTC.

In DNA, the CDR3 is TGTGCCAGCAGCGGGGCGGGAGGCCAAGAGACCCAGTACTTC. Amino acids: CASSGAGGQETQYF. V is TRBV7-9 and J is TRBJ2-5; 8 bases fit TRBD2. Per germline, CDR1 SEHNR and CDR2 FQNEAQ (reference sequence). The trim removed 5 bases at V and 1 base at J, leaving 3 bases unmatched. This CDR3 spans 14 amino acids.

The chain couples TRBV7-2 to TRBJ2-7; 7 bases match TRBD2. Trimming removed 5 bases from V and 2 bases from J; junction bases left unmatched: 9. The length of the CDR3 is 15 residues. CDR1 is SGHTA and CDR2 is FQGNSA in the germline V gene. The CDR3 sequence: CASSRERDLPYEQYF. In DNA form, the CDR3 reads TGTGCCAGCAGCCGGGAGCGGGACTTGCCCTACGAGCAGTACTTC.

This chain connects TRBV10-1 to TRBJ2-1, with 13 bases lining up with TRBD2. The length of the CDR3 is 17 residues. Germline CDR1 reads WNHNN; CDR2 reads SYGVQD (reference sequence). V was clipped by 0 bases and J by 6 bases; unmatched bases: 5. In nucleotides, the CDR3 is TGCGCCAGCAGTGAGTCAGGACTAGCGGGGGCCCTCAATGAGCAGTTCTTC. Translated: CASSESGLAGALNEQFF.

CDR3 nucleotide sequence: TGTGCCAGCAGTCCGGGGGGCGGGAGTAGCTACGAGCAGTACTTC. It translates to CASSPGGGSSYEQYF. The chain joins TRBV28 to TRBJ2-7, with D possibly TRBD2 on 7 matching bases. V lost 5 bases and J lost 3, with 17 bases in between. The CDR3 spans 15 residues. The germline gives CDR1 MDHEN, CDR2 SYDVKM.

The CDR3 is CASSLTAQGAQETQYF. CDR3 sequence (DNA): TGTGCCAGCAGTTTAACAGCACAGGGGGCCCAAGAGACCCAGTACTTC. The chain carries TRBV28 and TRBJ2-5, with 9 bases aligning to TRBD1. The V and J ends lost 2 bases and 1 base, in that order; junction bases with no gene match: 5. The CDR3 is 16 amino acids. CDR1 is MDHEN, CDR2 SYDVKM, per germline.

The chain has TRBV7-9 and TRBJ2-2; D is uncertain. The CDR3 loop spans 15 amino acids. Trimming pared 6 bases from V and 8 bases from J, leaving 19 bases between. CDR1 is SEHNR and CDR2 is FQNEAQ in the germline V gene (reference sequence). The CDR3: CASSRDAGIKGELFF. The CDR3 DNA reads TGTGCCAGCAGTCGCGACGCAGGAATAAAGGGGGAGCTGTTTTTT.